The clone carrying this T cell receptor beta chain was counted a single time. Its target is not known. The CDR3 is 15 residues long. Germline values: CDR1 SGHRS, CDR2 YFSETQ. V lost 2 bases to trimming and J lost 2 bases; unmatched junction nucleotides: 5. This sample was taken from a study of long-term antiretroviral therapy in people with HIV. Notes on the study in general: Diversity measured after ART increased yet remained under transplant donor controls.

An immunoSEQ assay, version v3.0, was performed at survey level. The repertoire was sequenced with immunoSEQ multiplex PCR; TCRdb's copy has only in-frame clones and lacks some. The sample includes some 26,000 clones, 86% seen only once; the top ten take approximately 4.6%. The specimen comprised unsorted PBMCs, sampled approximately 2.7 years after starting antiretroviral therapy. This TCR was sampled from a man aged 35-49 years with HIV. This chain connects TRBV5-1 to TRBJ2-5, with 8 bases lining up with TRBD2. CDR3 loop: CASSLAGAEQETQYF. The CDR3, as DNA: TGCGCCAGCAGCTTAGCGGGGGCGGAACAAGAGACCCAGTACTTC.